These 15 T cell receptor beta chains were sequenced from one sample in a study of response to subunit inactivated influenza vaccine. TCRdb re-analysed the RT-PCR reads in MiXCR, keeping a single row per CDR3 protein. The profile shows hundreds of thousands of distinct CDR3 sequences, over 25% of them singletons. The specimen was CD4+ T cells sorted from PBMCs, collected roughly 5 days after vaccination. All receptors derive from a man aged 50 or older who received an inactivated influenza vaccine.

V gene TRBV20-1 combines with J gene TRBJ2-1; a weak D match, TRBD2 (6 bases). The CDR3 has 13 amino acids. Germline V gene lookup returns CDR1 DFQATT and CDR2 SNEGSKA (reference sequence). Trimming left V 3 bases short and J 7 bases short, with 13 bases between. CDR3 protein: CSASPGVRNEQFF. In nucleotides, the CDR3 is TGCAGTGCTAGCCCGGGAGTCCGGAATGAGCAGTTCTTC.

The V call is TRBV5-1, the J call TRBJ2-3; D is uncertain. CDR1 is SGHRS, CDR2 YFSETQ, per germline. V was cut by 4 bases and J by 5 bases, with 17 bases left in between. CDR3 length: 15 residues. Written as DNA, the CDR3 is TGCGCCAGCAGCGAAACCGTGACACCGGGAGATACGCAGTATTTT. Translation gives CASSETVTPGDTQYF. Looking up the rest from reference TRBV5-1 and TRBJ2-3 gives the full variable domain: KAGVTQTPRYLIKTRGQQVTLSCSPISGHRSVSWYQQTPGQGLQFLFEYFSETQRNKGNFPGRFSGRQFSNSRSEMNVSTLELGDSALYLCASSETVTPGDTQYFGPGTRLTVL.

The J gene is TRBJ2-5, the V gene TRBV6-1, with no clear D. CDR1 MNHNS and CDR2 SASEGT come from the germline V gene. The CDR3 sequence is 14 residues long. V dropped 4 bases and J dropped 2 bases, with 11 bases sitting between them. The CDR3 spells CASSGTRAQETQYF. The CDR3, as DNA: TGTGCCAGCAGTGGCACCCGGGCTCAAGAGACCCAGTACTTC.

The chain recombines TRBV9 with TRBJ2-3, with TRBD1 as a possible D gene (5 bases). The germline gives CDR1 SGDLS, CDR2 YYNGEE. V was cut by 2 bases and J by 5 bases, with 12 bases left in between. This CDR3 is built from 14 residues. CDR3 bases: TGTGCCAGCAGCGTCCAGGGTAAGGAAGATACGCAGTATTTT. Amino acids: CASSVQGKEDTQYF.

CDR3 residues: CSARRWAVQETQYF. The DNA for the CDR3 is TGCAGTGCTAGAAGGTGGGCAGTCCAAGAGACCCAGTACTTC. The gene calls are TRBV20-1 and TRBJ2-5, with D unresolved. The CDR3 runs 14 residues. Trimming took off 2 bases at V and 1 base at J, with 11 bases between the two ends. Germline values: CDR1 DFQATT, CDR2 SNEGSKA (reference sequence).

Here the CDR3 reads CASMVAGSYNEQFF. For the CDR3, the DNA is TGTGCCAGCATGGTGGCGGGTTCCTACAATGAGCAGTTCTTC. This rearrangement joins TRBV7-2 to TRBJ2-1; weak D call: TRBD2 (5 bases). Germline V gene sequence: CDR1 SGHTA, CDR2 FQGNSA. V was cut by 7 bases and J by 1 base, with 11 bases left in between. CDR3 length: 14 residues.

V is TRBV28 and J is TRBJ2-7, with 12 nucleotides matching TRBD1. The CDR3 runs 13 residues. V was clipped by 3 bases and J by 8 bases; unmatched bases: 2. Per germline, CDR1 MDHEN and CDR2 SYDVKM. Here the CDR3 DNA reads TGTGCCAGCAGTTTCGGGACAGGGGGCAAGCAGTACTTC. Translation: CASSFGTGGKQYF.

J is TRBJ2-3 and V is TRBV24-1; 9 bases align to TRBD2. CDR3 length: 14 amino acids. Looked up from germline, CDR1 is KGHDR and CDR2 is SFDVKD. V gave up 7 bases and J gave up 4 bases; unmatched junction bases: 5. CDR3 sequence (DNA): TGTGCCACCAGCGGAGCGGGAGGCCCAGATACGCAGTATTTT. It is translated as CATSGAGGPDTQYF.

This rearrangement joins TRBV12-5 to TRBJ2-1; unclear D gene. From germline, CDR1 is LGHNT and CDR2 FRNRAP. Trimming pared 3 bases from V and 3 bases from J, leaving 0 bases between. The CDR3 extends over 11 amino acids. The CDR3 nucleotides read TGTGCTAGTGGTTTCTACAATGAGCAGTTCTTC. The encoded protein is CASGFYNEQFF.

The chain carries TRBV24-1 and TRBJ2-1; 8 bases map to TRBD2. The V segment lost 4 bases and the J segment 3 bases; nucleotides outside the gene matches: 7. Per the germline V gene, CDR1 is KGHDR and CDR2 is SFDVKD. This CDR3 has 16 amino acids. CDR3 protein: CATSDFIAGNYNEQFF. DNA of the CDR3: TGTGCCACCAGTGACTTTATAGCGGGAAACTACAATGAGCAGTTCTTC.

The CDR3 protein is CASRSGQNTGELFF. The CDR3 DNA follows: TGCGCCAGCAGATCGGGACAGAACACCGGGGAGCTGTTTTTT. The chain uses TRBV5-1 and TRBJ2-2; the D gene is possibly TRBD1 (6 bases). Trimming took off 5 bases at V and 1 base at J, with 9 bases between the two ends. Germline V gives CDR1 SGHRS, CDR2 YFSETQ. The CDR3 length is 14 residues.

This clonotype appeared a few times. The V call is TRBV9, the J call TRBJ1-3; D remains unclear. The V end lost 1 base, the J end lost 0 bases, and 11 bases lay between the germline ends. This CDR3 has 16 residues. CDR1 and CDR2 (germline): SGDLS, YYNGEE. Here the CDR3 DNA reads TGTGCCAGCAGCGTATCGACGGGAGGCTCTGGAAACACCATATATTTT. Amino acid sequence: CASSVSTGGSGNTIYF.

This clonotype has a handful of counts. The chain's CDR3 is CASSFFSGEQFF. CDR3 nucleotides: TGTGCCAGCAGTTTTTTTAGCGGTGAGCAGTTCTTC. The chain employs TRBV12-3 or TRBV12-4 and TRBJ2-1; a weak D match, TRBD2 (6 bases). CDR3 length: 12 amino acids. Trimming stripped 3 bases from V and 9 bases from J, with 9 bases between.

This clonotype was picked up a small number of times. The chain couples TRBV7-9 to TRBJ1-1; D is uncertain. The germline CDR1 and CDR2 sequences are SEHNR and FQNEAQ (reference sequence). The V gene lost 8 bases and the J gene lost 5 bases, with 21 bases spanning the gap. This CDR3 has 15 residues. The CDR3 here is CASGPNTGGPTEAFF. As DNA, the CDR3 is TGTGCCAGCGGTCCGAATACCGGAGGACCGACTGAAGCTTTCTTT.

This clonotype was recorded once. The chain links TRBV20-1 to TRBJ2-7; D unresolved. Germline CDR1 reads DFQATT; CDR2 reads SNEGSKA (reference sequence). The CDR3 sequence is 12 residues long. The V end was cut by 0 bases, the J end by 2 bases, with 5 bases between. CDR3 coding DNA: TGCAGTGCTAGAGAACGCCCCTACGAGCAGTACTTC. This codes for CSARERPYEQYF.